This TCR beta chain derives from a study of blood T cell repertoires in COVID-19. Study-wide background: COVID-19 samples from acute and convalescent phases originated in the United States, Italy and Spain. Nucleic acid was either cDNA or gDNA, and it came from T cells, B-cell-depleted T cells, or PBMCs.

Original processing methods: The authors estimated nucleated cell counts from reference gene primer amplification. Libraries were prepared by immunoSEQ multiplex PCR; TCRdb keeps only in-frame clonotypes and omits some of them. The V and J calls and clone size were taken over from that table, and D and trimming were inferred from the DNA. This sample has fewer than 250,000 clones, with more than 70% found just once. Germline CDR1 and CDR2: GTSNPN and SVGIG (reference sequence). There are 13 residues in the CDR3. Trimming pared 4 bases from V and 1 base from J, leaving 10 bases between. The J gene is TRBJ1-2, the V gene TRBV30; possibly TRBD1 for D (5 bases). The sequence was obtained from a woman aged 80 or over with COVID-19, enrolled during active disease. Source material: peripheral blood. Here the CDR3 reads CAWISGYNYGYTF. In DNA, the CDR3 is TGTGCCTGGATCTCAGGGTATAACTATGGCTACACCTTC.